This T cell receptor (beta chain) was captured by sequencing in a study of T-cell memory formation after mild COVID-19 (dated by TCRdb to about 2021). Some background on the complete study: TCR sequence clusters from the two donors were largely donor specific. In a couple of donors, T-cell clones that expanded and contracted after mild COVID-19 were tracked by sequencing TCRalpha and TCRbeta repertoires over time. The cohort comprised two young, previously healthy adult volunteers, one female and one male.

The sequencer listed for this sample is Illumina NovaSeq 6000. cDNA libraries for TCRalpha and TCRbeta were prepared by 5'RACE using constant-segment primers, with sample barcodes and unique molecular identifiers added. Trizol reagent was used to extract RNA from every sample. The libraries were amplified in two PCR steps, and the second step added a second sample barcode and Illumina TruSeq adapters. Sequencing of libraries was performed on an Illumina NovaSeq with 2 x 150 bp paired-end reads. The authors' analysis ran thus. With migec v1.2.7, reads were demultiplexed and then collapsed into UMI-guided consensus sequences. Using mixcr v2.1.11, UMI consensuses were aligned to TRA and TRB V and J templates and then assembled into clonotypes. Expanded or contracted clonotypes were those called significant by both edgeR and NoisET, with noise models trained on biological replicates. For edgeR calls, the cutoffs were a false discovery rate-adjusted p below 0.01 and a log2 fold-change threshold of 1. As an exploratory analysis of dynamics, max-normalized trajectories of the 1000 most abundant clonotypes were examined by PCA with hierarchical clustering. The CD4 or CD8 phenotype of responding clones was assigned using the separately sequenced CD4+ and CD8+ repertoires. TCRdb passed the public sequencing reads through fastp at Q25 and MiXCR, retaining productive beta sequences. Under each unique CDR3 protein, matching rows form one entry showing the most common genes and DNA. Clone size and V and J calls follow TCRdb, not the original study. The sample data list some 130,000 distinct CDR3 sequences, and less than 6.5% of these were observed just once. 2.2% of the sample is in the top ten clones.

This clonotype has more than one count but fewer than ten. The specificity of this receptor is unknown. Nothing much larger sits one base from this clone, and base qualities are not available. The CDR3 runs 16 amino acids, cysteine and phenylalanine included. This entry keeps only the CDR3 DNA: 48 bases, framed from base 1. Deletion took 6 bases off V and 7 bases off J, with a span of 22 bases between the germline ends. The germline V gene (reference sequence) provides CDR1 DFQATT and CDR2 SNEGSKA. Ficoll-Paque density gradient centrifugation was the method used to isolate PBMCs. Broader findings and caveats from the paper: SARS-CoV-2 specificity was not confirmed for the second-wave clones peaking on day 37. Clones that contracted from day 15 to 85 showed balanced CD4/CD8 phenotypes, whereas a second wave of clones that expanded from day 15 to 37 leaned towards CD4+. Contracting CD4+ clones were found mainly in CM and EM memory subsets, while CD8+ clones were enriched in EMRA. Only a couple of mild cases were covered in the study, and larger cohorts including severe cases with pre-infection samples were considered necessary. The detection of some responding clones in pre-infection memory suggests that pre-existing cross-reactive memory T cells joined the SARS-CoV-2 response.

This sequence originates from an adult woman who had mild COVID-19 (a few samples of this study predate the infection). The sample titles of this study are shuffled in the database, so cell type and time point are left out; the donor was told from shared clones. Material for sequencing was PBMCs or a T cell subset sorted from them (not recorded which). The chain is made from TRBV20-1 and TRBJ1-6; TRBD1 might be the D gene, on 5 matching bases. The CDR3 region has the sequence CSAPDWRREPNSPLHF. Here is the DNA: TGCAGTGCCCCCGATTGGCGCAGGGAGCCGAATTCACCCCTCCACTTT.